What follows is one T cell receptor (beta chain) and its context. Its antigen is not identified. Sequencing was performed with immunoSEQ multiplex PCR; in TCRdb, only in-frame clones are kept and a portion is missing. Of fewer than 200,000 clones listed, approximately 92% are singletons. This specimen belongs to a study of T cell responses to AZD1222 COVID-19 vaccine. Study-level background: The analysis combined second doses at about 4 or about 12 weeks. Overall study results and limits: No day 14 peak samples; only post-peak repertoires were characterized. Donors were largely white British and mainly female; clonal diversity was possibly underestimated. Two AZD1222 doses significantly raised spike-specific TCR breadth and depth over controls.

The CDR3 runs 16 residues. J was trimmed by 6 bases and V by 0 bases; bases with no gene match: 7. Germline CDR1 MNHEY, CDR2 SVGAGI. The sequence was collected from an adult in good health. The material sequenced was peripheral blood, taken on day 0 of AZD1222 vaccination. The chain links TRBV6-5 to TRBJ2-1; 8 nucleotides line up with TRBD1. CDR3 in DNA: TGTGCCAGCAGTTACTCGGGCAGGGGGCAGCTCAATGAGCAGTTCTTC. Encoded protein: CASSYSGRGQLNEQFF.